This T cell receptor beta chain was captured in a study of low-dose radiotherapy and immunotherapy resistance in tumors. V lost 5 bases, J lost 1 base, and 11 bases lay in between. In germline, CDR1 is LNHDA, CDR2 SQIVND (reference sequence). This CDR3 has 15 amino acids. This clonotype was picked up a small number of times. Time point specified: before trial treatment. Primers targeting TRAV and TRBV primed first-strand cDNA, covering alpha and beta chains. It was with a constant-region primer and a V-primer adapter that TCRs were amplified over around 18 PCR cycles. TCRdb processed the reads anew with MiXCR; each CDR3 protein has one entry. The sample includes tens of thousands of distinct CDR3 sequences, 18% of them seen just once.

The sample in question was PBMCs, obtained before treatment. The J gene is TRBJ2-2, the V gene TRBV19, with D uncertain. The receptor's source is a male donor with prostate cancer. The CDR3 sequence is CASSVLAVNTGELFF. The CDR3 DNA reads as TGTGCCAGTAGTGTTTTGGCAGTGAACACCGGGGAGCTGTTTTTT.